The T cell receptor (beta chain) described here comes from a study of shared clonotypes between healthy human individuals. The CDR3 is 15 residues long. Deletions cut 0 bases from V and 0 bases from J, with 10 bases between. Germline CDR1 is SGHRS and CDR2 is YFSETQ. Terminally differentiated effector memory CD45RA+ cells were left out of the naive CD8 fraction, which was CD45RO-negative and positively selected for CCR7. Clones were read by immunoSEQ multiplex PCR, and TCRdb kept only the in-frame ones, dropping some. The sample shows hundreds of thousands of clones, 80% to 95% of them seen only once.

The chain couples TRBV5-1 to TRBJ2-7, with unresolved D. The receptor was derived from a man aged 25 to 40 in good health. The sequenced material came from naive CD8+ T cells sorted from blood. The DNA for the CDR3 is TGCGCCAGCAGCTTGGGTGGACGCAGCTCCTACGAGCAGTACTTC. Encoded protein: CASSLGGRSSYEQYF.